Here is one TCR beta chain with its context. Its antigen remains undetermined. No much larger clone is present one base from it, and per-base qualities are unavailable. Using the deep immunoSEQ assay, multiplex PCR amplified TCR CDR3 regions from genomic DNA. Extracted genomic DNA from each cell subset was distributed evenly across all wells of several immunoSEQ 96-well plates, and each plate was treated as a replicate. For sorted subsets, about 0.2 ug genomic DNA, equal to 30,000 or so T cell genomes, was loaded into each replicate PCR. Purified libraries were measured with a Qubit 3.0 fluorometer, size-checked on a Bioanalyzer 2100, and measured again with the KAPA Library Quantification kit. A separate single-read 150-cycle Illumina NextSeq 550 flow cell was used to sequence each immunoSEQ 96-well plate. Concerning the study's data processing: The immunoSEQ output contained only junctional sequences without quality scores, so filtering could not match that applied to full-length reads. To assign V/J genes and CDR3, sequences were annotated using PyIR, a Python wrapper for IgBLAST v1.9, with IMGT germline references. Reads were removed for weak V/J assignments (E-value above 1e-6), missing CDR3, stop codons, out-of-frame junctions, or ambiguous translated residues. V3J clonotypes were defined by identical inferred V gene, J gene, and CDR3 amino acid sequence. Percentage overlap between repertoires was calculated by dividing the number of shared unique clonotypes by the size of the smaller repertoire. Richness of each repertoire was evaluated using RTK rarefaction, the Chao1 estimator, and Recon v2.1 estimates of unobserved clonotypes. For all TCRbeta clonotypes obtained by the gDNA method from a handful of donors, generation probabilities were computed with OLGA. This immuneACCESS table, as held by TCRdb, lists in-frame sequences with V and J called but not all clones. Of the missing ones, under half trace to an unresolved V gene in checked studies; the others have no known cause. V and J calls and clone size are copied from that table; D and trimming were computed from the DNA. The sample table lists some 2,000,000 clones, roughly 95% of them with a count of one. More than 0.95% of the sample goes to the ten largest clones.

The record originates from a study of shared clonotypes between healthy human individuals (dated by TCRdb to 2019 to 2021). For the wider study: The cohort included three men and a couple of women between 18 and 49 years of age. For each donor, CD4 naive and CD4 memory were each given three plates, CD8 naive was given two plates, and CD8 memory was given one plate. The study deeply sequenced blood TCR repertoires of several healthy adults to estimate repertoire size and the extent of clonotype sharing between individuals. To increase sequencing depth and limit assay-specific biases, different laboratories used diverse techniques to prepare libraries and sequence TCR repertoires. Between about 0.94 and 10 billion PBMCs per donor were obtained by leukapheresis. Results and caveats for the whole study, not just this receptor: Sampling was limited to blood, and TCR repertoires in tissue likely differ from TCR repertoires in blood. Incomplete sequencing was indicated by rarefaction of sorted-subset datasets, despite the large sequencing depth. Sharing across several donors was observed for about 5% of naive CD4, about 4% of naive CD8, over 2% of memory CD4, and about 0.39% of memory CD8 clonotypes. Because the study included only a small number of donors, the genetic and exposure-history diversity represented was limited. Clonotypes shared by all four sorted-subset donors showed higher generation probabilities than non-shared clonotypes. Based on pairwise subsampling, the degree of clonotype sharing among donors was expected to be affected by sequencing depth. Naive subsets generally had larger estimated clonotype richness than memory subsets.

The CDR3, cysteine through phenylalanine, is 12 amino acids long. Only the CDR3 part of the read is kept: 36 bases, read in frame from the first base. Trimmed from V: 1 base; trimmed from J: 8 bases; junction bases lacking a gene match: 2. The germline V gene gives CDR1 as SQVTM and CDR2 as ANQGSEA. CD8 naive samples were CD45RO-negative cells positively selected for CCR7, giving a CD45RA+CCR7+ population that excluded TemRA cells. The donors were healthy, HIV-negative adults with no recently reported acute infections or vaccinations. Every donor was a Caucasian adult living in Nashville, Tennessee, USA. Blood was collected by leukapheresis, and PBMCs were isolated by Ficoll-Histopaque density gradient centrifugation and then cryopreserved in liquid nitrogen vapor phase. Purity and quantity of every magnetically sorted T cell population were checked by analytical flow cytometry. Genomic DNA was isolated from every sorted fraction and measured by UV absorbance on a Nanodrop 2000c.

The clonotype comes from a man between 18 and 29 years old in good health. Material: naive CD8+ T cells sorted from blood. The cell subset or site label corresponds to: CD45RA+CCR7+. This receptor chain uses TRBV29-1 and TRBJ2-1; 7 central bases correspond to TRBD1. The nucleotide sequence reads as follows: TGCAGCGTTGAAGGGACAGGCCATGAGCAGTTCTTC. Its protein is CSVEGTGHEQFF.